Below are 3 T cell receptor beta chains sequenced from a single sample in a study of OX40 agonist ivuxolimab in advanced cancers. Sequenced by immunoSEQ multiplex PCR; TCRdb stores in-frame clones only, minus some. The sample shows about 42,000 clones, 75% to 90% of them seen only once. The sequenced sample was CD4+ or CD8+ T cells sorted from blood, obtained in a trial of the OX40 agonist ivuxolimab. The receptors come from an adult with an advanced solid tumor such as melanoma, head and neck, liver or kidney cancer.

The chain uses TRBV5-6 and TRBJ2-3, with TRBD2 matching over 10 bases. The CDR3 runs 15 residues. The germline V gene has CDR1 SGHDT and CDR2 YYEEEE. V was clipped by 3 bases and J by 3 bases; unmatched bases: 4. CDR3 region: CASSSERGGTDTQYF. The DNA for the CDR3 is TGTGCCAGCAGCTCCGAGCGGGGGGGGACAGATACGCAGTATTTT.

The table lists this clone with a few counts. The genes are TRBV13 and TRBJ1-1; D gene ambiguous. V shed 6 bases and J shed 3 bases, with 14 bases lying between them. There are 14 residues in the CDR3. CDR1 is PRHDT and CDR2 is FYEKMQ in the germline V gene (reference sequence). DNA for the CDR3: TGTGCCAGCAGTGATAAGGTTGCGTACACTGAAGCTTTCTTT. Translated, it gives CASSDKVAYTEAFF.

This clone turned up a few times. This chain links TRBV15 with TRBJ1-5; D is possibly TRBD1 (5 bases). The CDR3 is 15 amino acids. Germline V gene lookup returns CDR1 LNHNV and CDR2 YYDKDF (reference sequence). Trimming cost V 5 bases and J 6 bases, with 17 bases left between them. CDR3 in amino acids: CATSWRTGGVQPQHF. The DNA for the CDR3 is TGTGCCACCAGCTGGCGGACGGGGGGGGTTCAGCCCCAGCATTTT. Filled out from reference TRBV15 and TRBJ1-5, the complete variable domain reads DAMVIQNPRYQVTQFGKPVTLSCSQTLNHNVMYWYQQKSSQAPKLLFHYYDKDFNNEADTPDNFQSRRPNTSFCFLDIRSPGLGDTAMYLCATSWRTGGVQPQHFGDGTRLSIL.